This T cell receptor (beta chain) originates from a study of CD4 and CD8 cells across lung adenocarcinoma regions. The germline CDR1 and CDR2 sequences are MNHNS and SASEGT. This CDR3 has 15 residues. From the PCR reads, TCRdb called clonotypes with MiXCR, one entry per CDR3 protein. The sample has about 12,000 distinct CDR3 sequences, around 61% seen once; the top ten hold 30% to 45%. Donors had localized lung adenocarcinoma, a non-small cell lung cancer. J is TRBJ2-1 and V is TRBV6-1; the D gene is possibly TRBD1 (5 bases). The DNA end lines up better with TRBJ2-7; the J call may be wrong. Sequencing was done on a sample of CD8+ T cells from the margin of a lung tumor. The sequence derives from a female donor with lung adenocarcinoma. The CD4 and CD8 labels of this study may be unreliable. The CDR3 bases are TGTGCCAGCACCCCAGGGCGGACGTCCTCCTACGAGCAGTACTTC. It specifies CASTPGRTSSYEQYF.